The rows below give T cell receptor beta chains drawn from one sample of a study of blood T cell repertoires in COVID-19. The protocol was immunoSEQ multiplex PCR, while the TCRdb copy is restricted to in-frame clones and leaves out a portion. Of about 280,000 clones listed, about 83% are singletons. The sample consisted of PBMCs or T cells enriched from blood (not recorded which). The receptors come from a woman in her thirties or forties who had recovered from COVID-19. CDR3s include the opening cysteine and the closing phenylalanine or tryptophan. The D gene is left open where the match is weak. The size of a clone is reported for some rows only, either as once, few or many, or as a class for expanded clones.

d_call	clone_size	v_call	j_call	cdr3_nt	cdr3_aa
NA	NA	TRBV7-8	TRBJ2-3	TGTGCCAGCAGCTTAGCGGGGGGTAGGGTCGCAGATACGCAGTATTTT	CASSLAGGRVADTQYF
NA	NA	TRBV29-1	TRBJ1-2	TGCAGCGTCGTACAGGGTTCCCTCTATGGCTACACCTTC	CSVVQGSLYGYTF
TRBD1	NA	TRBV27	TRBJ2-7	TGTGCCAGCAGGCCAACAGGGGGTAGAGGGGACTACGAGCAGTACTTC	CASRPTGGRGDYEQYF
NA	NA	TRBV6-6	TRBJ1-1	TGTGCCAGCAGTCCCCCAGGGAACAGGAACACTGAAGCTTTCTTT	CASSPPGNRNTEAFF
TRBD2	once	TRBV24-1	TRBJ2-1	TGTGCCACCAGTGATTACCGCCCGTCGCGGACGGGAGGGACCTTCAATGAGCAGTTCTTC	CATSDYRPSRTGGTFNEQFF
TRBD1	NA	TRBV6-2/TRBV6-3	TRBJ1-5	TGTGCCAGCAGTCGACAGGGCTGGGAGCCCCAGCATTTT	CASSRQGWEPQHF
TRBD2	NA	TRBV29-1	TRBJ2-7	TGCAGCGTTAAACTAGCGGGGAACTCCTACGAGCAGTACTTC	CSVKLAGNSYEQYF
TRBD1	NA	TRBV28	TRBJ1-5	TGTGCCAGCAGTTTGCTGACAGGGATAAGCAATCAGCCCCAGCATTTT	CASSLLTGISNQPQHF
TRBD1	NA	TRBV29-1	TRBJ1-1	TGCAGCGTGTGGGACAGGGGGGTAGCCGAAGCTTTCTTT	CSVWDRGVAEAFF
TRBD1	NA	TRBV29-1	TRBJ2-1	TGCAGCGTCGAGGACAGGGCCACTGAGCAGTTCTTC	CSVEDRATEQFF
NA	NA	TRBV5-4	TRBJ2-5	TGTGCCAGCAGCTCGGATTTTGGCGGATCGGGAGAGACCCAGTACTTC	CASSSDFGGSGETQYF
NA	NA	TRBV15	TRBJ1-4	TGTGCCACCAGCAGAGAGGCGGCAGGGGATGAAAAACTGTTTTTT	CATSREAAGDEKLFF
NA	NA	TRBV28	TRBJ1-5	TGTGCCAGCAGCGGGGGCAATCAGCCCCAGCATTTT	CASSGGNQPQHF
NA	NA	TRBV9	TRBJ2-5	TGTGCCAGCAGCGCACGAGGGGGGGCGGAGTACCAAGAGACCCAGTACTTC	CASSARGGAEYQETQYF
TRBD1	NA	TRBV9	TRBJ1-6	TGTGCCAGCAGCGCCGACAGGGGATATTCACCCCTCCACTTT	CASSADRGYSPLHF
NA	many	TRBV19	TRBJ2-1	TGTGCCAGTAGTGCGACTAGGGCCCACAATGAGCAGTTCTTC	CASSATRAHNEQFF
TRBD1	NA	TRBV19	TRBJ1-3	TGTGCCAGTAGTATCTTAGGGACAGCCTCTGGAAACACCATATATTTT	CASSILGTASGNTIYF
NA	NA	TRBV3-1/TRBV3-2	TRBJ1-4	TGTGCCAGCAGCCCGGGACACTCGAATGAAAAACTGTTTTTT	CASSPGHSNEKLFF
NA	NA	TRBV11-2	TRBJ2-5	TGTGCCAGCAGCTTTAGCGGAATACAAGAGACCCAGTACTTC	CASSFSGIQETQYF
TRBD2	NA	TRBV11-2	TRBJ2-7	TGTGCCAGCAGCCTACCGAGCGGGGAATCCTACGAGCAGTACTTC	CASSLPSGESYEQYF
TRBD2	NA	TRBV7-2	TRBJ2-5	TGTGCCAGCAGCTTTCTAGGTGCTAGCGGGAGTAAGACCCAGTACTTC	CASSFLGASGSKTQYF
NA	NA	TRBV28	TRBJ1-2	TGTGCCAGCAGTTTATCGTTTGCTATCGGCTACACCTTC	CASSLSFAIGYTF
TRBD2	NA	TRBV19	TRBJ2-1	TGTGCCAGTAGTATTTACCTAGCGGGTAGCTCCTACAATGAGCAGTTCTTC	CASSIYLAGSSYNEQFF
NA	NA	TRBV7-9	TRBJ1-1	TGTGCCAGCAGCCTTGGGGCAGGGCTGTGGGGAGCTTTCTTT	CASSLGAGLWGAFF
TRBD2	NA	TRBV7-2	TRBJ2-1	TGTGCCAGCAGCTCACTGGGGGGGGATGAGCAGTTCTTC	CASSSLGGDEQFF
TRBD1	NA	TRBV5-1	TRBJ2-6	TGCGCCAGCGAACGGACAGGGGGAGCCTCTGGGGCCAACGTCCTGACTTTC	CASERTGGASGANVLTF
NA	NA	TRBV30	TRBJ2-1	TGTGCCTGGGACGACAGGTACAATGAGCAGTTCTTC	CAWDDRYNEQFF
NA	NA	TRBV9	TRBJ1-6	TGTGCCAGCGCCTCCCAAGTTGGGGCCGATCCCCGGAATTCACCCCTCCACTTT	CASASQVGADPRNSPLHF
TRBD1	NA	TRBV3-1/TRBV3-2	TRBJ2-1	TGTGCCAGCAGGGCAGGACAGGGTCTGGGTGAGCAGTTCTTC	CASRAGQGLGEQFF
NA	NA	TRBV15	TRBJ2-3	TGTGCCACCAGCAGAGATCTTAGCACAGATACGCAGTATTTT	CATSRDLSTDTQYF
TRBD1	many	TRBV9	TRBJ2-7	TGTGCCAGCAGCGTAAGCGGGACAGGGCCCAACGAGCAGTACTTC	CASSVSGTGPNEQYF
NA	NA	TRBV18	TRBJ2-6	TGTGCCAGCTCACCTCCACAGGGTCGGCGGGCTGGGGCCAACGTCCTGACTTTC	CASSPPQGRRAGANVLTF
NA	NA	TRBV28	TRBJ2-7	TGTGCCAGCAGTTTATCCGACAGACTCTACGAGCAGTACTTC	CASSLSDRLYEQYF
NA	NA	TRBV28	TRBJ2-7	TGTGCCAGCAGTTTCGGGGTCGAGCAGTACTTC	CASSFGVEQYF
TRBD2	few	TRBV7-2	TRBJ2-2	TGTGCCAGCAGCTTAGGTGTTAGCGGGACAAACACCGGGGAGCTGTTTTTT	CASSLGVSGTNTGELFF
NA	NA	TRBV7-2	TRBJ2-7	TGTGCCAGCAGCTTAAACGGATACGCAGCGGTGTACTTC	CASSLNGYAAVYF
NA	NA	TRBV6-5	TRBJ1-5	TGTGCCAGCGGTCCAGGGTTCGGGTCCCAGCATTTT	CASGPGFGSQHF
NA	NA	TRBV6-6	TRBJ2-1	TGTGCCAGCGCAGTCAGCTCCTACAATGAGCAGTTCTTC	CASAVSSYNEQFF
TRBD2	NA	TRBV24-1	TRBJ2-2	TGTGCCACCAGTGAACCTCCGGGGACTAGCGCGTTAACCGGGGAGCTGTTTTTT	CATSEPPGTSALTGELFF
NA	few	TRBV7-2	TRBJ1-6	TGTGCCAGCAGCCAAACTTCAACAGCCAATAATTCACCCCTCCACTTT	CASSQTSTANNSPLHF
TRBD1	once	TRBV28	TRBJ2-7	TGTGCCAGCAGTCCCCCTGACAGGGGTAGCGAGCAGTACTTC	CASSPPDRGSEQYF
NA	NA	TRBV4-1	TRBJ2-1	TGCGCCAGCAGCCCATCTGAGGGGGAGGGATACAATGAGCAGTTCTTC	CASSPSEGEGYNEQFF
TRBD1	NA	TRBV5-4	TRBJ2-1	TGTGCCAGCAGCTTGAATACATATCGGACAGGGGGTGTCCACAATGAGCAGTTCTTC	CASSLNTYRTGGVHNEQFF
NA	NA	TRBV3-1/TRBV3-2	TRBJ2-1	TGTGCCAGCAGCCCGGAGACAGGTAGGGGGAATGAGCAGTTCTTC	CASSPETGRGNEQFF
NA	NA	TRBV5-1	TRBJ1-4	TGCGCCAGCAGCTCTCCTATGGATGAAAAACTGTTTTTT	CASSSPMDEKLFF
TRBD2	NA	TRBV11-2	TRBJ2-7	TGTGCCAGCAGCTTAGTGAGCGGGAAGAGCTCCTACGAGCAGTACTTC	CASSLVSGKSSYEQYF
TRBD2	NA	TRBV7-2	TRBJ2-5	TGTGCCACATGCCGTACTAGCGGGATTAAAGAGACCCAGTACTTC	CATCRTSGIKETQYF
TRBD1	NA	TRBV6-1	TRBJ1-5	TGTGCCAGCAGTGAAGGGACAGGGGGCTGGAATCAGCCCCAGCATTTT	CASSEGTGGWNQPQHF
TRBD2	NA	TRBV5-1	TRBJ2-1	TGCGCCAGCAGCTCGGGACTAGGACACTACAATGAGCAGTTCTTC	CASSSGLGHYNEQFF
NA	NA	TRBV12-3/TRBV12-4	TRBJ1-1	TGTGCCAGCAGCCCTATACCGAACACTGAAGCTTTCTTT	CASSPIPNTEAFF
TRBD2	NA	TRBV30	TRBJ2-3	TGTGCCTGGAGTGTACGGGGACTACTAGGCGGGGCGCAGTATTTT	CAWSVRGLLGGAQYF